This T cell receptor (beta chain) originates from a study of T cell repertoires in cytomegalovirus infection. Study-wide results and caveats: Summed frequency of shared TCR beta families picked out CMV carriers who also had the relevant HLA.

This clonotype appeared a few times. What it recognizes is unknown. TCRdb re-analysed the reads in MiXCR, keeping a single row per CDR3 protein. The table records about 740,000 distinct CDR3 sequences, under 40% of them present only once. Deletions cut 3 bases from V and 8 bases from J, with 13 bases between. CDR3 length equals 14 residues. The sample was PBMCs. The sequence derives from a human donor in good health (CMV status not recorded). Some clones in this sample may be carry-over from other donors' samples. V is TRBV12-3 or TRBV12-4 and J is TRBJ2-2; D call uncertain. This CDR3 is CASSFSLGGGELFF. CDR3 nucleotides: TGTGCCAGCAGTTTCTCATTGGGTGGAGGGGAGCTGTTTTTT.